A single sample gave rise to the 27 T cell receptor beta chains below, sequenced in a study of blood T cell repertoires in COVID-19. Only in-frame clones appear in the TCRdb table, and some are missing; sequencing was by immunoSEQ multiplex PCR. The table lists 150,000 to 200,000 clones, roughly 85% of them singletons, with around 8% in the top ten. Sequencing used peripheral blood. These receptors came from a woman aged 55-69 years with acute or convalescent COVID-19.

The chain has TRBV15 and TRBJ2-2; D is possibly TRBD1 (6 bases). This CDR3 region has 13 residues. Germline V gives CDR1 LNHNV, CDR2 YYDKDF (reference sequence). Trimming left V 7 bases short and J 4 bases short, with 10 bases between. The CDR3 DNA is TGTGCCACCAAAGGGGGTGGCACCGGGGAGCTGTTTTTT. Residues: CATKGGGTGELFF.

Only one count was recorded for this clone. This chain uses TRBV9 with TRBJ2-1, with 12 bases matching TRBD2. V trimming: 4 bases; J trimming: 7 bases; junction bases outside the gene matches: 21. Looked up from germline, CDR1 is SGDLS and CDR2 is YYNGEE. The CDR3 covers 20 residues. The CDR3 bases are TGTGCCAGCAGCTCTAGTCCTTGGACAGGACTAGCGGGGCCTAAGAATGAGCAGTTCTTC. As protein: CASSSSPWTGLAGPKNEQFF.

The chain's CDR3 is CASSLGGTSSFYEQYF. The CDR3, as DNA: TGTGCCAGCAGTTTAGGGGGGACTAGCAGTTTCTACGAGCAGTACTTC. This sequence joins TRBV28 and TRBJ2-7, with TRBD2 matching 9 bases. Germline trimming cut 2 bases from V and 3 bases from J; bases unmatched to any gene: 8. Germline V CDR1 and CDR2: MDHEN, SYDVKM. The CDR3 contains 16 residues.

This chain joins TRBV6-5 and TRBJ1-1; 9 nucleotides agree with TRBD1. Looked up from germline, CDR1 is MNHEY and CDR2 is SVGAGI. V lost 8 bases and J lost 1; bases outside the gene matches: 8. The CDR3 runs to 15 residues. The CDR3: CASGTGNQWNTEAFF. CDR3 sequence (DNA): TGTGCCAGCGGGACAGGGAATCAATGGAACACTGAAGCTTTCTTT.

This sequence joins TRBV4-2 and TRBJ2-3, with TRBD2 identical over 11 bases. The CDR3 sequence is 15 residues long. Germline-derived CDR1 and CDR2 are LGHNA and YNFKEQ. The V gene end was trimmed by 3 bases and the J gene end by 7 bases; junction bases not matched to a gene: 6. The CDR3 DNA sequence: TGTGCCAGCAGCCAGGATACTAGCGGGAGTTATACGCAGTATTTT. Its translation: CASSQDTSGSYTQYF.

The rearrangement uses TRBV11-2 and TRBJ2-7; 8 bases are shared with TRBD2. Trimming at V came to 1 base and at J to 5 bases, leaving 4 bases not matched to a gene. This CDR3 region has 14 residues. Germline V gives CDR1 SGHAT, CDR2 FQNNGV. CDR3 in amino acids: CASSLVAGSHEQYF. The DNA of the CDR3 is TGTGCCAGCAGCTTAGTAGCGGGATCCCACGAGCAGTACTTC.

CDR3 coding DNA: TGTGCCAGCAGCTATTCCCGGAACACTGAAGCTTTCTTT. Amino acid sequence: CASSYSRNTEAFF. The genes are TRBV7-9 and TRBJ1-1; D is undetermined. Germline loops: CDR1 SEHNR, CDR2 FQNEAQ (reference sequence). The CDR3 length is 13 residues. V shed 4 bases and J shed 1 base, with 7 bases lying between them.

The CDR3 coding sequence is TGCAGCGTAGGACAGGGGAGAACCGGGGAGCTGTTTTTT. This codes for CSVGQGRTGELFF. V gene TRBV29-1 combines with J gene TRBJ2-2; 9 bases line up with TRBD1. Germline assignment: CDR1 SQVTM and CDR2 ANQGSEA. Trimming took 6 bases from V and 5 from J; bases not matched to a gene: 4. The CDR3 has 13 amino acids.

This chain connects TRBV7-3 to TRBJ2-3; D is undetermined. The germline gives CDR1 SGHTA, CDR2 FQGTGA. This CDR3 is 15 amino acids long. The V and J ends lost 2 bases and 6 bases respectively, with 15 bases between them. The DNA of the CDR3 is TGTGCCAGCAGCTTAGGCAATACTCCACAGGATACGCAGTATTTT. Protein product: CASSLGNTPQDTQYF.

J is TRBJ1-6 and V is TRBV6-1; tentative D call: TRBD1 (5 bases). Per germline, CDR1 MNHNS and CDR2 SASEGT. The V and J ends lost 5 bases and 7 bases respectively, with 6 bases between them. The CDR3 has 12 amino acids. Here the CDR3 reads CASSPGNSPLHF. The CDR3 DNA reads as TGTGCCAGCAGTCCAGGGAATTCACCCCTCCACTTT.

V gene TRBV3-1 (or the pseudogene TRBV3-2) combines with J gene TRBJ1-5; 9 bases are a match to TRBD1. J was trimmed by 4 bases and V by 3 bases; bases with no gene match: 1. The CDR3 is 14 amino acids. Germline V gives CDR1 LGHDT, CDR2 YNNKEL (reference sequence). CDR3 loop: CASSQGQGNQPQHF. Written as DNA, the CDR3 is TGTGCCAGCAGCCAGGGACAGGGTAATCAGCCCCAGCATTTT.

The CDR3 protein is CASSVGQGWTEAFF. The DNA of the CDR3 is TGTGCCAGCAGCGTGGGACAGGGCTGGACTGAAGCTTTCTTT. The chain combines TRBV9 with TRBJ1-1, with TRBD1 matching over 9 bases. V lost 2 bases and J lost 5; bases outside the gene matches: 4. Germline V lookup: CDR1 SGDLS, CDR2 YYNGEE. The CDR3 contains 14 residues.

The table lists this clone with a count of one. The chain couples TRBV11-3 to TRBJ1-5; D is undetermined. V lost 3 bases and J 5 bases, leaving 8 bases between the germline ends. The length of the CDR3 is 13 residues. Germline V gene data show CDR1 as SGHNT and CDR2 as YENEEA. The DNA of the CDR3 is TGTGCCAGCAGCTTCTCCCGGGATCAGCCCCAGCATTTT. Residues: CASSFSRDQPQHF.

This rearrangement joins TRBV2 to TRBJ1-2; 8 nucleotides line up with TRBD1. After removal of 4 bases from V and 3 bases from J, the junction contained 4 bases not matched to a gene. The germline gives CDR1 SNHLY, CDR2 FYNNEI. The CDR3 is made up of 14 amino acids. Written as DNA, the CDR3 is TGTGCCAGCAGTGCCAGGGGGCGGGACTATGGCTACACCTTC. Its protein is CASSARGRDYGYTF.

The chain carries TRBV7-8 and TRBJ2-3; 7 bases match TRBD2. V gave up 4 bases and J gave up 7 bases; unmatched junction bases: 2. This CDR3 spans 12 amino acids. From germline, CDR1 is SGHVS and CDR2 FQNEAQ. The CDR3 sequence is CASSWSGNTQYF. CDR3 bases: TGTGCCAGCAGCTGGAGCGGGAATACGCAGTATTTT.

V and J are TRBV7-9 and TRBJ2-5, with a weak D call TRBD2 (5 bases). CDR1 is SEHNR, CDR2 FQNEAQ, per germline (reference sequence). The CDR3 has 15 amino acids. V lost 5 bases and J 0 bases, leaving 13 bases between the germline ends. CDR3: CASSPERGYQETQYF. The DNA for the CDR3 is TGTGCCAGCAGCCCCGAGCGAGGGTACCAAGAGACCCAGTACTTC.

This sequence joins TRBV24-1 and TRBJ1-2, with D tentatively TRBD1 (5 bases). The CDR3 has 16 residues. Trimming took off 5 bases at V and 8 bases at J, with 23 bases between the two ends. Germline CDR1 is KGHDR and CDR2 is SFDVKD. The CDR3: CATSGDRTREGEGYTF. CDR3 nucleotides: TGTGCCACCAGTGGTGATCGGACAAGGGAGGGAGAAGGCTACACCTTC.

CDR3 sequence reads: CSVRTGLNTEAFF. CDR3 DNA: TGCAGCGTGCGGACAGGGCTGAACACTGAAGCTTTCTTT. This chain joins TRBV29-1 and TRBJ1-1; 8 positions match TRBD1. CDR3 size: 13 residues. J gave up 0 bases and V 6 bases, and 3 bases lay outside the gene matches. Per the germline V gene, CDR1 is SQVTM and CDR2 is ANQGSEA.

CDR3 nucleotide sequence: TGTGCCAGCAGCCCAGGGGTCGGGGAGCTGTTTTTT. Protein sequence: CASSPGVGELFF. This chain joins TRBV12-3 or TRBV12-4 and TRBJ2-2; the D gene is possibly TRBD1 (6 bases). The length of the CDR3 is 12 residues. V lost 6 bases, J lost 7 bases, and 9 bases lay in between.

This clone was detected only once. The chain combines TRBV5-4 with TRBJ2-2, with TRBD2 matching over 8 bases. The CDR3 length is 17 residues. Unmatched junction bases numbered 11, after V lost 4 bases and J lost 3 bases. Germline V gene data show CDR1 as SGHNT and CDR2 as YYREEE (reference sequence). This CDR3 reads CASSSGSGSRYTGELFF. CDR3 in DNA: TGTGCCAGCAGCAGCGGAAGCGGGAGCCGGTACACCGGGGAGCTGTTTTTT.

The rearrangement uses TRBV18 and TRBJ1-5; the D gene is possibly TRBD1 (5 bases). CDR3 length equals 14 residues. Germline V gives CDR1 KGHSH, CDR2 LQKENI. V lost 6 bases, J lost 2 bases, and 11 bases lay in between. CDR3 in DNA: TGTGCCAGCTCTTTCAGGGCCGGCAATCAGCCCCAGCATTTT. Its protein product is CASSFRAGNQPQHF.

J is TRBJ2-7 and V is TRBV5-1; 8 positions agree with TRBD1. The germline gives CDR1 SGHRS, CDR2 YFSETQ. Trimming cost V 0 bases and J 4 bases; bases outside gene matches: 6. The CDR3 consists of 15 residues. The CDR3 nucleotides are TGCGCCAGCAGCTTGGGACAGGGGATTGTTTACGAGCAGTACGTC. Amino acids: CASSLGQGIVYEQYV.

The chain combines TRBV3-1 (or the pseudogene TRBV3-2) with TRBJ1-2, with 11 bases that match TRBD1. Germline V gene lookup returns CDR1 LGHDT and CDR2 YNNKEL (reference sequence). V dropped 4 bases and J dropped 4; count of bases not matched to a gene: 2. The CDR3 consists of 14 residues. DNA of the CDR3: TGTGCCAGCAGCCCGGGGACAGGGGGCTATGGCTACACCTTC. Residues: CASSPGTGGYGYTF.

V and J are TRBV5-1 and TRBJ1-4; the D gene is possibly TRBD1 (5 bases). The CDR3 extends over 15 amino acids. CDR1 and CDR2 from the germline V gene are SGHRS and YFSETQ. The ends were cut back, 2 bases at V and 4 bases at J, with 12 bases in the middle. CDR3 in amino acids: CASSFSAGFNEKLFF. The CDR3, as DNA: TGCGCCAGCAGCTTCTCGGCAGGGTTTAATGAAAAACTGTTTTTT.

The chain carries TRBV2 and TRBJ2-1; 10 bases are a match to TRBD2. The germline V gene has CDR1 SNHLY and CDR2 FYNNEI. The CDR3 runs to 15 residues. Trimming took 1 base from V and 8 from J; bases not matched to a gene: 5. CDR3 in amino acids: CASSEGTSGGDEQFF. CDR3 nucleotides: TGTGCCAGCAGTGAAGGGACTAGCGGAGGTGATGAGCAGTTCTTC.

The V and J genes are TRBV30 and TRBJ1-2, with D unclear. The CDR3 has 11 residues. With 0 bases removed from V and 5 bases from J, the gap between germline ends came to 4 bases. Germline V gene sequence: CDR1 GTSNPN, CDR2 SVGIG (reference sequence). CDR3 nucleotides: TGTGCCTGGAGTGTTCTTTATGGCTACACCTTC. Translated: CAWSVLYGYTF.

This chain connects TRBV25-1 to TRBJ2-7; 8 positions match TRBD2. In germline, CDR1 is MGHDK, CDR2 SYGVNS. With 6 bases clipped from V and 0 bases from J, the junction kept 7 bases outside the gene matches. The CDR3 has 15 residues. The CDR3 DNA reads TGTGCCAGCAGGAATAGCGGGATCGCCTCCTACGAGCAGTACTTC. Protein product: CASRNSGIASYEQYF.